A selection of T cell receptor beta chains follows, all from one sample in a study of T-cell reconstitution after alpha-beta-depleted transplantation in children. TCRdb recomputed calls from the PCR reads with MiXCR, one row per CDR3 protein. This table holds about 91,000 distinct CDR3 sequences, approximately 9.2% found once. Sequencing was performed on PBMCs from the stem cell graft donor, taken from the stem cell graft. The receptors here all came from a human donor who donated a stem cell graft to a child with congenital amegakaryocytic thrombocytopenia. CDR3s leave out the opening cysteine and the closing phenylalanine or tryptophan.

ASSLPHSYEQY | TRBV28
ASSFAGNTEAF | TRBV12-3/TRBV12-4
ASSLAGRVGTGELF | TRBV7-2
ASTEQPRETQY | TRBV5-1
ASSEGARPSTDTQY | TRBV9
ASRLTRLNTEAF | TRBV12-3/TRBV12-4
ASSLDLGSSGNTIY | TRBV5-5
ASSRGTSETDTQY | TRBV12-3/TRBV12-4
ASSVGTGGTEAF | TRBV9
AIGPDTTNTEAF | TRBV10-3
ASSVGGAGNSPLH | TRBV11-2
SVSTHRDSYEQY | TRBV29-1
AWSPVGNILYEQY | TRBV30
SARDQTTDEQF | TRBV20-1
SAHAEGGLRRALH | TRBV20-1
ASRPGSRRYEQY | TRBV28
ASKTASGNTIY | TRBV12-3/TRBV12-4
ASSELLAGPRYRLETQY | TRBV6-1
ASSLEVRREQF | TRBV7-2
ASSFSGAYNEQF | TRBV5-1
ASSLGVEYEQY | TRBV7-3
ASSQTPGNEQF | TRBV7-6
SARRPRGSEKLF | TRBV20-1
ASSHEGRGTQY | TRBV3-1
ASSSYYRISGANVLT | TRBV5-6
ASSRPGGTQY | TRBV18
SVRDGDHSPLH | TRBV29-1
ASSFSGTSRDTQY | TRBV28
ASSLGTGEYTEAF | TRBV4-1
ASSLLDPGANGLT | TRBV5-1
ASSSPGLARRTQY | TRBV6-2/TRBV6-3
ASTPREGPTLNNEQF | TRBV12-3/TRBV12-4
ASSIISGNTIY | TRBV5-6
ASSGWRDNSPLH | TRBV27
ASSPLGSFYGYT | TRBV25-1